This TCR beta chain was documented in a study of human T cells and chemical hapten exposure. Each cDNA molecule in the library carried unique molecular identifiers. A single record per CDR3 protein comes from TCRdb applying MiXCR to the RACE reads. The data contain just over 350,000 distinct CDR3 sequences, about 6% of them singletons. This clonotype came up many times. Germline assignment: CDR1 SQVTM and CDR2 ANQGSEA. The CDR3 runs 15 residues. Trimming pared 3 bases from V and 4 bases from J, leaving 18 bases between. Time point here: patch test 2, 6 weeks after DPC sensitization. Noted treatment: therapeutic diphenylcyclopropenone sensitization with weekly scalp DPC. Donors, patients with alopecia ranging from 18 to 70 years old and judged suitable for DPC, provided samples.

The TCR originated in a woman under 30 with alopecia areata. Some clones in this sample may be carry-over from other donors' samples. The source material was whole blood, sampled in connection with sensitization to the hapten diphenylcyclopropenone (DPC). The rearrangement links TRBV29-1 to TRBJ1-1; tentative D call: TRBD1 (5 bases). DNA for the CDR3: TGCAGCGTTGATCGTTTAGGTTCTGGGGGCACTGAAGCTTTCTTT. Translation: CSVDRLGSGGTEAFF.